This record concerns one T cell receptor beta chain sequence. Sequenced by immunoSEQ multiplex PCR; TCRdb stores in-frame clones only, minus some. Here the sample spans under 300,000 clones, 84% being singletons. CDR1 is MDHEN and CDR2 is SYDVKM in the germline V gene. V dropped 11 bases and J dropped 4; count of bases not matched to a gene: 15. The CDR3 has 15 residues. The data were obtained in a study of blood T cell repertoires in COVID-19. Study information: The origin of the acute and convalescent COVID-19 samples was the United States, Italy and Spain.

The TCR sequence derives from a woman aged 40 to 49 who had recovered from COVID-19. The chain recombines TRBV28 with TRBJ1-1; 8 bases are shared with TRBD1. The sample consisted of peripheral blood. The CDR3 region has the DNA TGTGCCGGGACCTCTAACAGGGGGAGAGGCACTGAAGCTTTCTTT. This sequence encodes CAGTSNRGRGTEAFF.